This passage covers 6 T cell receptor beta chains from one sample sequenced in a study of blood T cell repertoires in COVID-19. Assay: immunoSEQ multiplex PCR; the TCRdb copy retains only in-frame clones and omits some. Of roughly 250,000 clones listed, about four fifths are singletons. Sequencing was carried out using peripheral blood. The receptors shown here come from a person aged 70 to 85 with COVID-19, enrolled during active disease.

This clone was counted between two and nine times. The CDR3: CASSPRTSFNEQFF. CDR3 coding DNA: TGTGCCAGCTCACCTAGAACTAGCTTTAATGAGCAGTTCTTC. This chain links TRBV18 with TRBJ2-1; D might be TRBD2 (6 bases). V was shortened by 3 bases and J by 7 bases, with 13 bases between the two germline ends. This CDR3 has 14 residues. The germline V gene encodes CDR1 KGHSH and CDR2 LQKENI.

CDR3 amino acids: CASSYRPFTDTQYF. The CDR3 nucleotides are TGTGCCAGCAGTTACCGTCCTTTCACAGATACGCAGTATTTT. V and J are TRBV6-2 or TRBV6-3 and TRBJ2-3; D not resolved. V shed 2 bases and J shed 2 bases, with 8 bases lying between them. Germline V gene sequence: CDR1 MNHEY, CDR2 SVGEGT. This CDR3 is 14 amino acids long.

This clone was observed a single time. The rearrangement uses TRBV28 and TRBJ2-7; 11 positions agree with TRBD1. The germline V gene has CDR1 MDHEN and CDR2 SYDVKM. The V segment lost 5 bases and the J segment 5 bases; nucleotides outside the gene matches: 5. There are 14 residues in the CDR3. The CDR3 protein is CASSVGQGADEQYF. CDR3 DNA: TGTGCCAGCAGTGTTGGACAGGGGGCCGACGAGCAGTACTTC.

CDR3 bases: TGTGCCAGCAGTGATAACGGTAGCAATCAGCCCCAGCATTTT. Encoded protein: CASSDNGSNQPQHF. This chain links TRBV25-1 with TRBJ1-5, with D hard to call. The germline V gene encodes CDR1 MGHDK and CDR2 SYGVNS. The CDR3 sequence is 14 residues long. Trimming stripped 3 bases from V and 0 bases from J, with 6 bases between.

This chain connects TRBV3-1 (or the pseudogene TRBV3-2) to TRBJ2-1, with D possibly TRBD2 on 6 matching bases. Germline CDR1 LGHDT, CDR2 YNNKEL (reference sequence). V lost 1 base and J lost 8, with 9 bases in between. The CDR3 consists of 13 residues. The CDR3 loop is CASSQGPGDEQFF. In DNA, the CDR3 is TGTGCCAGCAGCCAAGGGCCGGGGGATGAGCAGTTCTTC.

The V and J genes are TRBV28 and TRBJ1-6; tentatively, D is TRBD1 (5 bases). V shed 2 bases and J shed 0 bases, with 8 bases lying between them. Germline values: CDR1 MDHEN, CDR2 SYDVKM. The CDR3 runs to 16 residues. In nucleotides, the CDR3 is TGTGCCAGCAGTTTAGTTAGGGGCTCCTATAATTCACCCCTCCACTTT. The encoded protein is CASSLVRGSYNSPLHF.